This passage covers 11 T cell receptor beta chains from one sample sequenced in a study of cytomegalovirus exposure and HLA in healthy donors. PCR employed 60 Vbeta and 13 Jbeta primers. Using immunoSEQ multiplex PCR, the repertoire was profiled, and TCRdb retains in-frame clones only, with some absent. Among some 120,000 clones listed, 65% to 75% were seen once. The sequenced sample was PBMCs. The receptor set was obtained from a man aged 30 to 39 in good health and CMV-seropositive.

CDR3: CASTQGSLNYGYTF. CDR3 DNA sequence: TGTGCCAGTACCCAGGGCAGTCTGAACTATGGCTACACCTTC. This chain links TRBV19 with TRBJ1-2; perhaps TRBD1 as D (5 bases). The length of the CDR3 is 14 residues. The V gene's germline CDR1 is LNHDA and CDR2 SQIVND (reference sequence). The V end lost 7 bases, the J end lost 2 bases, and 14 bases lay between the germline ends.

The rearrangement joins TRBV7-2 to TRBJ1-2, with TRBD1 as a possible D gene (6 bases). Germline assignment: CDR1 SGHTA and CDR2 FQGNSA. The CDR3 is 14 residues long. V was trimmed by 1 base and J by 4 bases, leaving 10 bases between them. The CDR3 DNA reads TGTGCCAGCAGCTTAGACAGGGCTGGCTATGGCTACACCTTC. This sequence encodes CASSLDRAGYGYTF. The full variable domain, rest sourced from reference TRBV7-2 and TRBJ1-2, is GAGVSQSPSNKVTEKGKDVELRCDPISGHTALYWYRQSLGQGLEFLIYFQGNSAPDKSGLPSDRFSAERTGGSVSTLTIQRTQQEDSAVYLCASSLDRAGYGYTFGSGTRLTVV.

J is TRBJ1-3 and V is TRBV30; TRBD1 aligns across 8 bases. The germline gives CDR1 GTSNPN, CDR2 SVGIG (reference sequence). The V and J ends lost 5 bases and 2 bases, in that order; junction bases with no gene match: 5. This CDR3 has 14 amino acids. DNA for the CDR3: TGTGCCTGGGGAGACAGGGGCACTGGAAACACCATATATTTT. Protein product: CAWGDRGTGNTIYF.

V usage is TRBV19 and J usage is TRBJ1-2; D possibly corresponds to TRBD1 (6 bases). This CDR3 region has 15 residues. Germline V CDR1 and CDR2: LNHDA, SQIVND (reference sequence). The ends were cut back, 0 bases at V and 3 bases at J, with 11 bases in the middle. CDR3 nucleotides: TGTGCCAGTAGTATAGATCAACAGGGATACTATGGCTACACCTTC. Protein product: CASSIDQQGYYGYTF.

The V gene is TRBV27, the J gene TRBJ2-6; possible D gene TRBD1, 5 bases. The V end was cut by 3 bases, the J end by 4 bases, with 13 bases between. The CDR3 sequence is 16 residues long. Germline CDR1 is MNHEY and CDR2 is SMNVEV (reference sequence). The CDR3: CASSLQGRGGANVLTF. The CDR3 DNA reads TGTGCCAGCAGTTTGCAGGGTAGGGGCGGGGCCAACGTCCTGACTTTC.

This clone was observed a handful of times. Other nucleotide sequences from this sample produce the same CDR3. CDR3 nucleotide sequence: TGTGCCAGCAGTGAAAGTGAAGGGGCAAGGTCACCCCTCCACTTT. This codes for CASSESEGARSPLHF. The V call is TRBV25-1, the J call TRBJ1-6; D possibly corresponds to TRBD1 (5 bases). This CDR3 region has 15 residues. The ends were cut back, 2 bases at V and 10 bases at J, with 15 bases in the middle. CDR1 and CDR2 from the germline V gene are MGHDK and SYGVNS.

The chain recombines TRBV28 with TRBJ2-7; no definite D call. This CDR3 contains 15 residues. Germline CDR1 is MDHEN and CDR2 is SYDVKM. Trimming cost V 5 bases and J 0 bases, with 14 bases left between them. The CDR3, as DNA: TGTGCCAGCAGTCAGGCGTGGGCCAGCTCCTACGAGCAGTACTTC. Protein product: CASSQAWASSYEQYF. Based on the CDR3 plus reference TRBV28 and TRBJ2-7, the full variable domain is DVKVTQSSRYLVKRTGEKVFLECVQDMDHENMFWYRQDPGLGLRLIYFSYDVKMKEKGDIPEGYSVSREKKERFSLILESASTNQTSMYLCASSQAWASSYEQYFGPGTRLTVT.

The rearrangement uses TRBV5-4 and TRBJ1-1, with D tentatively TRBD1 (6 bases). With 2 bases removed from V and 6 bases from J, the gap between germline ends came to 17 bases. This CDR3 has 15 residues. The germline V gene has CDR1 SGHNT and CDR2 YYREEE (reference sequence). CDR3 residues: CASSLQGGMDPEAFF. In nucleotides, the CDR3 is TGTGCCAGCAGCTTACAGGGCGGTATGGATCCTGAAGCTTTCTTT.

CDR3 coding DNA: TGTGCCAGCAGTGGGCTAGCGGGGGGCCACGAGCAGTACTTC. Protein: CASSGLAGGHEQYF. The J gene is TRBJ2-7, the V gene TRBV6-1, with 11 bases matching TRBD2. V dropped 4 bases and J dropped 5; count of bases not matched to a gene: 4. Germline V gene sequence: CDR1 MNHNS, CDR2 SASEGT. CDR3 length: 14 amino acids.

The CDR3 loop reads CASSRQGTYEQYF. CDR3 bases: TGTGCCAGCAGCAGACAGGGGACCTACGAGCAGTACTTC. This chain connects TRBV7-2 to TRBJ2-7; 8 bases align to TRBD1. The CDR3 consists of 13 residues. V shed 5 bases and J 2 bases; nucleotides not matched to a gene: 2. Germline loops: CDR1 SGHTA, CDR2 FQGNSA.

This chain uses TRBV28 with TRBJ1-2; D remains unclear. This CDR3 is 14 amino acids long. V was clipped by 7 bases and J by 3 bases, with 15 bases between them. From germline, CDR1 is MDHEN and CDR2 SYDVKM. CDR3 amino acids: CASTTGVLDYGYTF. CDR3 coding DNA: TGTGCCAGCACCACCGGGGTTCTAGACTATGGCTACACCTTC.